The 19 T cell receptor beta chains reported below all come from one sample, sequenced in a study of identical twins. MiXCR, applied by TCRdb to the 5' RACE reads, yields one record per CDR3 protein. The table includes some 690,000 distinct CDR3 sequences, around 20% detected once. The data also belong to a second study, concerning T cells expressing NK-cell markers.

The specimen sequenced was PBMCs. The receptors shown here come from a woman in her late teens or twenties in good health.

This clonotype turned up a few times. The chain has TRBV6-1 and TRBJ1-1; D remains ambiguous. CDR1 is MNHNS and CDR2 is SASEGT in the germline V gene. V lost 8 bases and J 1 base, leaving 17 bases between the germline ends. The length of the CDR3 is 15 residues. Here the CDR3 DNA reads TGTGCCAGCCTCCGGTTCCCGGAGGGGAACACTGAAGCTTTCTTT. Translating it yields CASLRFPEGNTEAFF.

The V gene is TRBV11-2, the J gene TRBJ2-1, with TRBD2 matching 9 bases. V lost 3 bases, J lost 7 bases, and 7 bases stayed unmatched. This CDR3 has 15 amino acids. The germline gives CDR1 SGHAT, CDR2 FQNNGV. Written as DNA, the CDR3 is TGTGCCAGCAGCTTTCTAGCGGGGTCTAGGAATGAGCAGTTCTTC. Protein: CASSFLAGSRNEQFF.

This clonotype showed up just a few times. The chain recombines TRBV18 with TRBJ2-1; the D gene is possibly TRBD1 (5 bases). With 2 bases removed from V and 10 bases from J, the gap between germline ends came to 9 bases. This CDR3 has 12 amino acids. The germline V gene encodes CDR1 KGHSH and CDR2 LQKENI. CDR3 amino acids: CASSPARVEQFF. CDR3 sequence (DNA): TGTGCCAGCTCACCAGCCAGGGTCGAGCAGTTCTTC.

The CDR3 is CASGWSAEQYF. CDR3 DNA: TGTGCCAGCGGGTGGAGCGCCGAGCAGTACTTC. This chain joins TRBV2 and TRBJ2-7; D unclear. The CDR3 totals 11 residues. Trimming left V 8 bases short and J 6 bases short, with 11 bases between. The V gene's germline CDR1 is SNHLY and CDR2 FYNNEI.

The chain uses TRBV10-3 and TRBJ2-1; D gene ambiguous. CDR3 length: 14 amino acids. Germline V gene data show CDR1 as ENHRY and CDR2 as SYGVKD. V was cut by 11 bases and J by 4 bases, with 18 bases left in between. The DNA for the CDR3 is TGTGCCCCCTCCCCGCCGGGTAGTTACAATGAGCAGTTCTTC. Protein product: CAPSPPGSYNEQFF.

This clonotype appeared many times. Here the CDR3 reads CASSLPGGGERHNEQFF. CDR3 DNA sequence: TGTGCCAGCAGCCTGCCGGGGGGAGGGGAACGACACAATGAGCAGTTCTTC. This chain connects TRBV9 to TRBJ2-1; 7 bases map to TRBD2. This CDR3 has 17 amino acids. The germline CDR1 and CDR2 sequences are SGDLS and YYNGEE. Unmatched junction bases numbered 15, after V lost 4 bases and J lost 5 bases. Full variable domain (outside the CDR3, taken from reference TRBV9 and TRBJ2-1): DSGVTQTPKHLITATGQRVTLRCSPRSGDLSVYWYQQSLDQGLQFLIQYYNGEERAKGNILERFSAQQFPDLHSELNLSSLELGDSALYFCASSLPGGGERHNEQFFGPGTRLTVL.

The rearrangement joins TRBV7-3 to TRBJ1-2; 10 bases map to TRBD1. Germline V gene data show CDR1 as SGHTA and CDR2 as FQGTGA. V was clipped by 5 bases and J by 2 bases; unmatched bases: 5. There are 15 residues in the CDR3. For the CDR3, the DNA is TGTGCCAGCAGCCCACGGACAGGGGGAAACTATGGCTACACCTTC. This encodes CASSPRTGGNYGYTF.

The CDR3 coding sequence is TGTGCCAGCAGTCGTGAGACGTGGGGGTCCTACAATGAGCAGTTCTTC. Translation: CASSRETWGSYNEQFF. The chain joins TRBV12-3 or TRBV12-4 to TRBJ2-1; D is tentatively TRBD1 or TRBD2 (5 bases each). Trimming cost V 5 bases and J 1 base, with 15 bases left between them. CDR3 size: 16 residues.

This clonotype was picked up a small number of times. The chain has TRBV19 and TRBJ1-6, with unresolved D. V shed 3 bases and J shed 5 bases, with 14 bases lying between them. The CDR3 spans 16 residues. Germline CDR1 is LNHDA and CDR2 is SQIVND (reference sequence). The CDR3 region has the DNA TGTGCCAGTAGTATGTCCGCCTACATCGATAATTCACCCCTCCACTTT. This gives the protein CASSMSAYIDNSPLHF.

The chain combines TRBV12-3 or TRBV12-4 with TRBJ1-2; D remains unclear. There are 13 residues in the CDR3. V was pared by 1 base and J by 5 bases, with 8 bases between. The CDR3 DNA follows: TGTGCCAGCAGTTTAGAACTGAGGTATGGCTACACCTTC. This encodes CASSLELRYGYTF.

This clonotype was counted between two and nine times. This chain joins TRBV10-1 and TRBJ2-2; no clear D gene. CDR3 length equals 12 residues. Germline CDR1 reads WNHNN; CDR2 reads SYGVQD (reference sequence). V shed 3 bases and J shed 7 bases, with 6 bases lying between them. CDR3 nucleotide sequence: TGCGCCAGCAGTGATTCCTACGGGGAGCTGTTTTTT. Protein: CASSDSYGELFF.

Ten or more counts support this clonotype. The chain recombines TRBV12-3 or TRBV12-4 with TRBJ2-1, with 10 bases aligning to TRBD2. Losses at the gene ends were 7 bases for V and 2 bases for J; bases not matched to a gene: 8. This CDR3 is 16 amino acids long. The CDR3 DNA follows: TGTGCCAGCACCAGGGGCCTAGCGGGAGCCTACAATGAGCAGTTCTTC. The encoded protein is CASTRGLAGAYNEQFF.

This clonotype occurred many times. The genes are TRBV9 and TRBJ2-3, with TRBD1 as a possible D gene (5 bases). This CDR3 has 15 amino acids. The V gene's germline CDR1 is SGDLS and CDR2 YYNGEE. V was trimmed by 4 bases and J by 1 base, leaving 13 bases between them. This CDR3 reads CASSPRWGGTDTQYF. The CDR3 nucleotides are TGTGCCAGCAGCCCCCGGTGGGGCGGCACAGATACGCAGTATTTT.

The chain couples TRBV12-3 or TRBV12-4 to TRBJ1-5; 7 nucleotides line up with TRBD1. V was clipped by 6 bases and J by 0 bases; unmatched bases: 5. The CDR3 runs to 15 residues. The CDR3 DNA sequence: TGTGCCAGCAGAGAACAGGGGAATAGCAATCAGCCCCAGCATTTT. Encoded protein: CASREQGNSNQPQHF.

This rearrangement joins TRBV20-1 to TRBJ2-3; 11 positions match TRBD2. This CDR3 has 14 residues. Trimming removed 5 bases from V and 2 bases from J; junction bases left unmatched: 3. CDR1 and CDR2 (germline): DFQATT, SNEGSKA (reference sequence). The CDR3 region is CSARTSGYTDTQYF. The CDR3 DNA reads as TGCAGTGCTCGGACTAGCGGGTACACAGATACGCAGTATTTT.

This clonotype has a handful of counts. The rearrangement joins TRBV5-1 to TRBJ2-5, with D possibly TRBD2 on 6 matching bases. Trimming shortened V by 0 bases and J by 4 bases, and 13 bases separated the two germline ends. In germline, CDR1 is SGHRS, CDR2 YFSETQ. The CDR3 consists of 15 residues. CDR3 DNA: TGCGCCAGCAGCTTGGTGTCCGCGGGGAGAGAGACCCAGTACTTC. Translating it yields CASSLVSAGRETQYF.

This chain connects TRBV18 to TRBJ2-1; D is uncertain. The V end lost 3 bases, the J end lost 9 bases, and 12 bases lay between the germline ends. The CDR3 extends over 13 amino acids. Germline V gives CDR1 KGHSH, CDR2 LQKENI. The DNA of the CDR3 is TGTGCCAGCTCACCGGCCATAAGCCGTGAGCAGTTCTTC. Protein: CASSPAISREQFF.

The CDR3 coding sequence is TGTGCCAGCTCACCACGGTCCGGGACAGCTCCTACGGAGCAGTACTTC. This gives the protein CASSPRSGTAPTEQYF. V is TRBV18 and J is TRBJ2-7, with 7 bases matching TRBD1. The CDR3 runs to 16 residues. With V trimmed by 1 base and J by 7 bases, 13 bases remained unmatched. Germline V gene sequence: CDR1 KGHSH, CDR2 LQKENI.

The CDR3 region has the DNA TGTGCCAGCAGCCGGGTAGGGGGCTACGAGCAGTACTTC. It translates to CASSRVGGYEQYF. The rearrangement uses TRBV3-1 and TRBJ2-7; perhaps TRBD1 as D (6 bases). CDR3 size: 13 residues. CDR1 and CDR2 (germline): LGHDT, YNNKEL (reference sequence). Trimming pared 4 bases from V and 3 bases from J, leaving 10 bases between.